A selection of T cell receptor beta chains follows, all from one sample in a study of T cell changes during pregnancy in multiple sclerosis. Clones were sequenced by immunoSEQ multiplex PCR, and TCRdb holds only the in-frame ones, with some missing. The sample records approximately 50,000 clones, roughly 95% being singletons. The material sequenced was CD4+ T cells from peripheral blood mononuclear cells, taken in the third trimester of pregnancy. The receptors shown here come from a female donor with multiple sclerosis, enrolled in a pregnancy study. The CDR3 runs from the conserved cysteine through the conserved F or W. The D gene is left open where the match is weak. Only some rows state a clone size, as once, few, many or a class for expanded clones.

v_gene	abundance	d_gene	j_gene	CDR3aa	CDR3nt
TRBV6-6	NA	NA	TRBJ1-4	CASKLRGNRGEKLFF	TGTGCCAGCAAGTTAAGGGGTAATAGGGGTGAAAAACTGTTTTTT
TRBV29-1	NA	TRBD1	TRBJ1-2	CSVDGTGTANYGYTF	TGCAGCGTTGACGGGACCGGGACAGCTAACTATGGCTACACCTTC
TRBV6-5	NA	NA	TRBJ1-2	CASSYSSGPNYGYTF	TGTGCCAGCAGTTACTCGTCAGGGCCCAACTATGGCTACACCTTC
TRBV19	once	TRBD1	TRBJ1-2	CASTDFDRVNGYTF	TGTGCCAGTACTGATTTTGACAGGGTAAATGGCTACACCTTC
TRBV7-9	once	NA	TRBJ1-5	CASSSEPQHF	TGTGCCAGCAGCTCAGAGCCCCAGCATTTT
TRBV28	NA	TRBD2	TRBJ2-7	CASRGGLAGVYEQYF	TGTGCCAGCAGAGGTGGGCTAGCGGGAGTCTACGAGCAGTACTTC
TRBV2	NA	NA	TRBJ1-2	CASRQGQSYGYTF	TGTGCCAGCAGACAGGGCCAAAGCTATGGCTACACCTTC
TRBV7-6	NA	TRBD2	TRBJ2-3	CASSLGLAGVTDTQYF	TGTGCCAGCAGCCTCGGACTAGCGGGGGTCACAGATACGCAATATTTT
TRBV5-4	NA	TRBD2	TRBJ2-1	CASSQLLADYNEQFF	TGTGCCAGCAGCCAACTACTAGCGGACTACAATGAGCAGTTCTTC
TRBV27	NA	TRBD2	TRBJ2-7	CASSRPGLTSYEQYF	TGTGCCAGCAGCCGACCGGGACTAACTTCCTACGAGCAGTACTTC
TRBV7-2	NA	TRBD2	TRBJ2-5	CASSLHLTSGRPPQYF	TGTGCCAGCAGCCTCCACCTAACTAGCGGGAGGCCGCCCCAGTACTTC
TRBV30	NA	NA	TRBJ1-1	CAWSWGGRFGTEAFF	TGTGCCTGGAGTTGGGGGGGGAGGTTCGGAACTGAAGCTTTCTTT
TRBV25-1	NA	TRBD2	TRBJ2-3	CASSDSMGGGRDTQYF	TGTGCCAGCAGTGACTCCATGGGCGGGGGGCGAGATACGCAGTATTTT
TRBV21-1	NA	NA	TRBJ1-4	CASSPNGGDRGFIEKLFF	TGTGCCAGCAGCCCTAACGGAGGAGACAGGGGCTTCATTGAAAAACTGTTTTTT
TRBV7-9	NA	TRBD1	TRBJ1-1	CASSPRSSTGGGAEAFF	TGTGCCAGCAGCCCACGAAGCTCGACAGGGGGAGGCGCTGAAGCTTTCTTT
TRBV28	NA	TRBD1	TRBJ1-4	CASSPHRGANEKLFF	TGTGCCAGCAGTCCCCACAGGGGTGCTAATGAAAAACTGTTTTTT
TRBV11-3	NA	NA	TRBJ2-2	CASSPDSYTGELFF	TGTGCCAGCAGCCCCGACAGTTACACCGGGGAGCTGTTTTTT
TRBV2	NA	TRBD1	TRBJ1-6	CASSELSGGNSPLHF	TGTGCCAGCAGTGAATTGTCAGGGGGGAATTCACCCCTCCACTTT
TRBV28	NA	TRBD2	TRBJ2-1	CASSWTSGFNEQFF	TGTGCCAGCAGCTGGACTAGCGGATTCAATGAGCAGTTCTTC
TRBV7-9	NA	NA	TRBJ2-7	CASSLAWSGSYEQYF	TGTGCCAGCAGCTTAGCGTGGTCAGGCTCTTACGAGCAGTACTTC
TRBV5-6	NA	NA	TRBJ1-1	CASSLAGGRDTEAFF	TGTGCCAGCAGCCTAGCCGGGGGGCGCGACACTGAAGCTTTCTTT
TRBV30	NA	TRBD1	TRBJ1-6	CAWNPRGRNSPLHF	TGTGCCTGGAATCCCAGGGGGCGAAATTCACCCCTCCACTTT
TRBV30	NA	NA	TRBJ2-7	CAYHRSSYEQYF	TGTGCCTACCACAGGAGCTCCTACGAGCAGTACTTC
TRBV27	NA	TRBD2	TRBJ2-7	CASSLGLAGNSYEQYF	TGTGCCAGCAGTTTAGGACTAGCGGGAAACTCCTACGAGCAGTACTTC
TRBV28	NA	TRBD2	TRBJ2-3	CASSPGTLLAGVLDTQYF	TGTGCCAGCAGTCCGGGGACACTACTAGCGGGAGTTCTCGATACGCAGTATTTT
TRBV7-3	NA	TRBD2	TRBJ2-1	CASSPIATSGTSTVNEQFF	TGTGCCAGCAGCCCCATAGCGACTAGCGGGACTTCGACGGTCAATGAGCAGTTCTTC
TRBV5-1	NA	NA	TRBJ1-1	CASSFFGGGNTEAFF	TGCGCCAGCAGCTTTTTTGGGGGAGGAAACACTGAAGCTTTCTTT
TRBV7-2	NA	NA	TRBJ1-5	CASSLVAGLNQPQHF	TGTGCCAGCAGCTTAGTGGCAGGACTAAATCAGCCCCAGCATTTT
TRBV7-2	NA	NA	TRBJ2-3	CASSLVSGVGTDTQYF	TGTGCCAGCAGCTTAGTTTCAGGGGTCGGCACAGATACGCAGTATTTT
TRBV10-3	NA	TRBD2	TRBJ2-3	CAISGIAGVADTQYF	TGTGCCATCAGTGGAATAGCGGGAGTTGCAGATACGCAGTATTTT
TRBV19	NA	TRBD2	TRBJ2-1	CASRVGLAGGIEFF	TGTGCCAGTAGAGTGGGACTAGCGGGAGGAATCGAGTTCTTC
TRBV10-1	NA	TRBD2	TRBJ2-7	CASTYRTSADDEQYF	TGCGCCAGCACCTACCGGACTAGCGCGGACGACGAGCAGTACTTC
TRBV18	NA	NA	TRBJ1-6	CASSPLRQNYNSPLHF	TGTGCCAGCTCACCTCTCCGACAGAACTATAATTCACCCCTCCACTTT
TRBV7-8	NA	TRBD1	TRBJ1-2	CASSLRQGAGNYGYTF	TGTGCCAGCAGCCTAAGACAGGGGGCCGGTAACTATGGCTACACCTTC
TRBV18	NA	NA	TRBJ1-4	CASSPQREANEKLFF	TGTGCCAGCTCACCCCAAAGGGAGGCTAATGAAAAACTGTTTTTT
TRBV6-5	NA	TRBD1	TRBJ2-7	CASSYGPQGLNEQYF	TGTGCCAGCAGTTACGGCCCACAGGGGTTGAACGAGCAGTACTTC
TRBV15	NA	NA	TRBJ1-2	CATSITGNYGYTF	TGTGCCACCAGCATTACAGGGAACTATGGCTACACCTTC
TRBV4-3	once	TRBD1	TRBJ1-6	CASSQVDRGNSPLHF	TGCGCCAGCAGCCAAGTAGACAGGGGTAATTCACCCCTCCACTTT
TRBV29-1	NA	NA	TRBJ1-4	CSVQGSDEKLFF	TGCAGCGTTCAGGGGTCGGATGAAAAACTGTTTTTT
TRBV4-2	NA	NA	TRBJ1-2	CASSQVPDTKDYGYTF	TGTGCCAGCAGCCAAGTCCCCGACACCAAGGACTATGGCTACACCTTC
TRBV7-6	NA	NA	TRBJ2-7	CASSITDSSYEQYF	TGTGCCAGCAGCATAACTGATAGCTCCTACGAGCAGTACTTC
TRBV19	NA	TRBD1	TRBJ2-2	CASISGGVPFSGELFF	TGTGCCAGTATCTCAGGGGGCGTCCCTTTTTCCGGGGAGCTGTTTTTT
TRBV10-2	NA	TRBD2	TRBJ2-1	CATRRLAGGASSYNEQFF	TGCGCCACACGAAGACTAGCGGGGGGTGCTAGCTCCTACAATGAGCAGTTCTTC
TRBV7-3	NA	TRBD2	TRBJ2-3	CASSSQMGERGGGSTDTQYF	TGTGCCAGCAGCTCCCAGATGGGGGAGCGGGGGGGCGGCTCCACAGATACGCAGTATTTT
TRBV7-3	NA	NA	TRBJ1-6	CASSLTRDSPLHF	TGTGCCAGCAGCTTAACGAGGGATTCACCCCTCCACTTT
TRBV7-2	NA	TRBD2	TRBJ2-1	CASSLLASGISNEQFF	TGTGCCAGCAGCTTACTGGCTAGCGGGATATCCAATGAGCAGTTCTTC
TRBV7-3	once	NA	TRBJ2-3	CASSGDARGTQYF	TGTGCCAGCTCTGGGGATGCACGGGGTACGCAGTATTTT
TRBV18	NA	NA	TRBJ1-5	CASSPEGVPNQPQHF	TGTGCCAGCTCACCCGAAGGGGTCCCCAATCAGCCCCAGCATTTT
TRBV20-1	NA	NA	TRBJ1-2	CSAYHGGYTF	TGCAGTGCATACCACGGTGGCTACACCTTC
TRBV4-2	once	TRBD2	TRBJ2-5	CASSQSLAGTQETQYF	TGTGCCAGCAGCCAAAGTCTAGCGGGAACCCAAGAGACCCAGTACTTC
TRBV5-8	NA	NA	TRBJ1-6	CASSLERIPYNSPLHF	TGTGCCAGCAGCTTGGAGAGGATACCGTATAATTCACCCCTCCACTTT
TRBV28	NA	NA	TRBJ2-1	CASSLLARPEQFF	TGTGCCAGCAGTTTATTAGCGCGGCCTGAGCAGTTCTTC
TRBV18	NA	NA	TRBJ2-1	CASSPSGTRSYNEQFF	TGTGCCAGCTCGCCCTCTGGGACAAGATCCTACAATGAGCAGTTCTTC
TRBV19	once	TRBD1	TRBJ2-7	CASSGTGIPYEQYF	TGTGCCAGTTCCGGGACAGGGATCCCCTACGAGCAGTACTTC
TRBV28	NA	NA	TRBJ1-2	CASSLPPGYTF	TGTGCCAGCAGTCTCCCCCCTGGCTACACCTTC
TRBV2	NA	TRBD2	TRBJ2-2	CASSGGGPGTGELFF	TGTGCCAGCAGTGGCGGGGGGCCCGGGACCGGGGAGCTGTTTTTT
TRBV5-1	NA	TRBD2	TRBJ2-1	CASSLDLAVRDEQFF	TGCGCCAGCAGCTTGGATCTAGCGGTTAGGGATGAGCAGTTCTTC
TRBV7-2	once	TRBD1	TRBJ2-3	CASSPRTGLVFITQYF	TGTGCCAGCAGCCCTCGGACAGGGCTAGTCTTTATCACGCAGTATTTT
TRBV7-2	once	TRBD2	TRBJ2-7	CASSVGLAGVNEQYF	TGTGCCAGCAGCGTGGGACTAGCGGGAGTTAACGAGCAGTACTTC
TRBV11-2	NA	TRBD1	TRBJ1-2	CASSYPDRVGGYTF	TGTGCCAGCAGCTACCCTGACAGGGTAGGTGGCTACACCTTC